These 18 T cell receptor beta chains originate from one sample sequenced in a study of blood T cell repertoires in COVID-19. Only in-frame clones appear in the TCRdb table, and some are missing; sequencing was by immunoSEQ multiplex PCR. This table has more than 150,000 clones, about 87% appearing once. Sequencing input: peripheral blood. The receptors come from a man aged 35-49 years with active or convalescent COVID-19.

The chain links TRBV24-1 to TRBJ2-3; D remains unclear. In germline, CDR1 is KGHDR, CDR2 SFDVKD. Trimming removed 3 bases at V and 1 base at J, with 13 bases between. This CDR3 is built from 16 residues. The CDR3 DNA reads as TGTGCCACCAGTGATCTATTTGGGCAGGGCACAGATACGCAGTATTTT. Translated, it gives CATSDLFGQGTDTQYF.

The chain joins TRBV15 to TRBJ2-4, with TRBD2 matching over 15 bases. V lost 5 bases and J lost 0; bases outside the gene matches: 8. Germline V gene sequence: CDR1 LNHNV, CDR2 YYDKDF (reference sequence). The CDR3 totals 19 residues. DNA of the CDR3: TGTGCCACCAGCGGAATGGGACTAGCGGGGGGATTAGCCAAAAACATTCAGTACTTC. This codes for CATSGMGLAGGLAKNIQYF.

V gene TRBV7-8 combines with J gene TRBJ2-2; weak D call: TRBD1 (5 bases). Per the germline V gene, CDR1 is SGHVS and CDR2 is FQNEAQ. This CDR3 is 13 amino acids long. The V and J ends lost 6 bases and 5 bases respectively, with 10 bases between them. CDR3 protein: CASRGPGTGELFF. The CDR3, as DNA: TGTGCCAGCAGGGGTCCAGGGACCGGGGAGCTGTTTTTT.

The chain uses TRBV24-1 and TRBJ2-2, with 8 bases that match TRBD2. Germline assignment: CDR1 KGHDR and CDR2 SFDVKD. V lost 6 bases and J lost 1; bases outside the gene matches: 3. The CDR3 extends over 15 amino acids. CDR3 bases: TGTGCCACCAGTTTTAGCGGGGAGAACACCGGGGAGCTGTTTTTT. Encoded protein: CATSFSGENTGELFF.

CDR3 nucleotide sequence: TGCGCCAGCAGCCAAGATCCCGGGGCTGGAAACACCATATATTTT. Its translation is CASSQDPGAGNTIYF. The V and J genes are TRBV4-1 and TRBJ1-3; no clear D gene. In germline, CDR1 is MGHRA, CDR2 YSYEKL. V was cut by 0 bases and J by 2 bases, with 8 bases left in between. CDR3 length: 15 amino acids.

This clone was seen a single time. The V and J genes are TRBV5-4 and TRBJ2-1, with 8 bases identical to TRBD2. CDR1 SGHNT and CDR2 YYREEE come from the germline V gene (reference sequence). The CDR3 length is 16 residues. The CDR3 DNA reads as TGTGCTGTCCATCGGGGGGGGGACCTCTCCTACAATGAGCAGTTCTTC. Translated: CAVHRGGDLSYNEQFF.

The table lists this clone with a few counts. This sequence joins TRBV11-3 and TRBJ2-2, with 8 bases fitting TRBD1. J lost 4 bases, V lost 6 bases, and 13 bases had no gene match. CDR1 is SGHNT and CDR2 is YENEEA in the germline V gene. CDR3 size: 17 residues. The CDR3 DNA follows: TGTGCCAGCAGACCGATAGGGACAGGTGTCGGCACCGGGGAGCTGTTTTTT. Translated, it gives CASRPIGTGVGTGELFF.

This chain joins TRBV3-1 (or the pseudogene TRBV3-2) and TRBJ2-7; TRBD2 agrees at 8 bases. Germline-derived CDR1 and CDR2 are LGHDT and YNNKEL (reference sequence). V trimming: 5 bases; J trimming: 3 bases; junction bases outside the gene matches: 6. The CDR3 is 14 amino acids. The CDR3 region is CASSVIAGSYEQYF. The CDR3 nucleotides read TGTGCCAGCAGCGTTATAGCGGGGAGCTACGAGCAGTACTTC.

The rearrangement joins TRBV19 to TRBJ1-2; 9 bases match TRBD1. The CDR3 contains 12 residues. Germline V lookup: CDR1 LNHDA, CDR2 SQIVND (reference sequence). V was pared by 5 bases and J by 10 bases, with 5 bases of the junction left unmatched. DNA of the CDR3: TGTGCCAGTAGTCTCCTACAGGGGGCCTACACCTTC. Encoded protein: CASSLLQGAYTF.

The chain is built from TRBV30 and TRBJ1-2; D is perhaps TRBD1 (6 bases). V lost 0 bases, J lost 5 bases, and 10 bases lay in between. This CDR3 comprises 13 residues. Germline V gene data show CDR1 as GTSNPN and CDR2 as SVGIG (reference sequence). The CDR3 is CAWSVQGPYGYTF. The CDR3 DNA sequence: TGTGCCTGGAGTGTACAGGGCCCTTATGGCTACACCTTC.

The chain links TRBV7-2 to TRBJ2-2; D may be TRBD2 (5 bases). The CDR3 has 12 amino acids. The germline V and J ends were trimmed by 5 bases and 7 bases, with 8 bases remaining between them. Germline CDR1 and CDR2: SGHTA and FQGNSA. The CDR3 nucleotides are TGTGCCAGCAGCCGAGGGAACGGGGAGCTGTTTTTT. Its translation: CASSRGNGELFF.

This sequence joins TRBV7-2 and TRBJ2-2; the match to TRBD2 covers 7 bases. Germline trimming cut 5 bases from V and 1 base from J; bases unmatched to any gene: 7. CDR3 size: 16 residues. Germline CDR1 is SGHTA and CDR2 is FQGNSA. The CDR3 bases are TGTGCCAGCAGCCCATACACGGGGGGGAACACCGGGGAGCTGTTTTTT. This sequence encodes CASSPYTGGNTGELFF.

The chain recombines TRBV13 with TRBJ2-7; 9 bases are a match to TRBD2. V lost 0 bases, J lost 3 bases, and 6 bases stayed unmatched. This CDR3 region has 16 residues. Germline V CDR1 and CDR2: PRHDT, FYEKMQ (reference sequence). CDR3 in amino acids: CASSLGLAGIGYEQYF. The CDR3 nucleotides read TGTGCCAGCAGCTTAGGACTAGCGGGCATTGGCTACGAGCAGTACTTC.

The genes are TRBV5-4 and TRBJ2-1; TRBD2 might be the D (5 bases). Germline values: CDR1 SGHNT, CDR2 YYREEE (reference sequence). Trimming pared 5 bases from V and 5 bases from J, leaving 8 bases between. The CDR3 sequence is 12 residues long. The CDR3 loop is CASRETNNEQFF. The CDR3 nucleotides are TGTGCCAGCAGGGAGACTAACAATGAGCAGTTCTTC. The full variable domain, completed using reference TRBV5-4 and TRBJ2-1, is ETGVTQSPTHLIKTRGQQVTLRCSSQSGHNTVSWYQQALGQGPQFIFQYYREEENGRGNFPPRFSGLQFPNYSSELNVNALELDDSALYLCASRETNNEQFFGPGTRLTVL.

The chain carries TRBV30 and TRBJ2-5; D ambiguous. Trimming stripped 1 base from V and 3 bases from J, with 9 bases between. The CDR3 runs to 13 residues. The germline gives CDR1 GTSNPN, CDR2 SVGIG (reference sequence). The CDR3 region has the DNA TGTGCCTGGAGTGGGGTACTAAAAGAGACCCAGTACTTC. Translating it yields CAWSGVLKETQYF.

Only one count was recorded for this clone. This chain uses TRBV5-4 with TRBJ1-1, with 8 bases aligning to TRBD1. Germline V gene lookup returns CDR1 SGHNT and CDR2 YYREEE (reference sequence). The CDR3 extends over 15 amino acids. Trimming at V came to 4 bases and at J to 5 bases, leaving 10 bases not matched to a gene. The CDR3 loop is CASSTPGQDSTEAFF. In DNA form, the CDR3 reads TGTGCCAGCAGCACACCGGGACAGGATTCTACTGAAGCTTTCTTT.

This chain joins TRBV28 and TRBJ2-1, with no clear D. Looked up from germline, CDR1 is MDHEN and CDR2 is SYDVKM. The V gene lost 7 bases and the J gene lost 6 bases, with 13 bases spanning the gap. The CDR3 extends over 13 amino acids. The CDR3 here is CASNRFERNEQFF. The CDR3 region has the DNA TGTGCCAGCAACCGTTTTGAGCGCAATGAGCAGTTCTTC. Full variable domain (remainder filled in from reference TRBV28 and TRBJ2-1): DVKVTQSSRYLVKRTGEKVFLECVQDMDHENMFWYRQDPGLGLRLIYFSYDVKMKEKGDIPEGYSVSREKKERFSLILESASTNQTSMYLCASNRFERNEQFFGPGTRLTVL.

The chain has TRBV19 and TRBJ2-1; 7 bases match TRBD2. The germline gives CDR1 LNHDA, CDR2 SQIVND (reference sequence). The CDR3 is 12 amino acids. V gave up 6 bases and J gave up 9 bases; unmatched junction bases: 5. The CDR3 DNA follows: TGTGCCAGTAGGACTAGCATCGGTGAGCAGTTCTTC. Translation gives CASRTSIGEQFF.